One and the same sample provided the 10 T cell receptor beta chains below, sequenced in a study of OX40 agonist ivuxolimab in advanced cancers. Only in-frame clones appear in the TCRdb table, and some are missing; sequencing was by immunoSEQ multiplex PCR. The table has roughly 56,000 clones, roughly 84% seen once. The sequencing used CD4+ or CD8+ T cells sorted from blood, collected in a trial of the OX40 agonist ivuxolimab. The source of these receptors is an adult with an advanced solid tumor such as melanoma, head and neck, liver or kidney cancer.

The chain employs TRBV11-3 and TRBJ2-1, with D possibly being TRBD2 (5 bases). With 7 bases removed from V and 8 bases from J, the gap between germline ends came to 15 bases. The CDR3 consists of 13 residues. Per germline, CDR1 SGHNT and CDR2 YENEEA. The CDR3 here is CASNRGIDHEQFF. DNA for the CDR3: TGTGCCAGCAACCGGGGTATAGATCATGAGCAGTTCTTC.

This sequence joins TRBV27 and TRBJ2-7; no reliable D call. Trimming cost V 6 bases and J 2 bases, with 8 bases left between them. The CDR3 runs 12 residues. Germline V gives CDR1 MNHEY, CDR2 SMNVEV (reference sequence). The CDR3 sequence is CASRPYAYEQYF. For the CDR3, the DNA is TGTGCCAGCAGACCCTATGCCTACGAGCAGTACTTC.

CDR3 coding DNA: TGTGCCAGCAGCCTTTGGGGGGATAATGAAAAACTGTTTTTT. Translating gives CASSLWGDNEKLFF. The V gene is TRBV11-2, the J gene TRBJ1-4; D is perhaps TRBD1 (5 bases). The CDR3 has 14 amino acids. Trimming removed 5 bases at V and 4 bases at J, with 11 bases between. Germline V gene data show CDR1 as SGHAT and CDR2 as FQNNGV.

This chain connects TRBV28 to TRBJ2-5, with D possibly TRBD2 on 5 matching bases. This CDR3 has 14 residues. V was trimmed by 7 bases and J by 0 bases, leaving 12 bases between them. Germline assignment: CDR1 MDHEN and CDR2 SYDVKM. CDR3 bases: TGTGCCAGCACCCCGGACTCCTACCAAGAGACCCAGTACTTC. Translated: CASTPDSYQETQYF.

The chain couples TRBV10-3 to TRBJ2-3; 7 bases align to TRBD1. Germline V gives CDR1 ENHRY, CDR2 SYGVKD. With 2 bases clipped from V and 1 base from J, the junction kept 3 bases outside the gene matches. The CDR3 is 15 amino acids. The CDR3 DNA sequence: TGTGCCATCAGTGAGCCGGGACAGCGCACAGATACGCAGTATTTT. Translation gives CAISEPGQRTDTQYF.

The chain has TRBV4-1 and TRBJ2-7; 7 nucleotides agree with TRBD1. Germline assignment: CDR1 MGHRA and CDR2 YSYEKL. This CDR3 is built from 16 residues. The V segment lost 4 bases and the J segment 0 bases; nucleotides outside the gene matches: 9. The CDR3 DNA reads as TGCGCCAGCAGCCCCCGGTCGGGACAGAGCTCCTACGAGCAGTACTTC. Amino acid sequence: CASSPRSGQSSYEQYF.

In DNA form, the CDR3 reads TGTGCCAGCATGGCAGGGCAAGAGACCCAGTACTTC. Its protein product is CASMAGQETQYF. This rearrangement joins TRBV9 to TRBJ2-5; a possible D gene is TRBD1 (5 bases). V was shortened by 6 bases and J by 2 bases, with 8 bases between the two germline ends. Germline V gene lookup returns CDR1 SGDLS and CDR2 YYNGEE. This CDR3 contains 12 residues.

J is TRBJ2-2 and V is TRBV7-9; D is undetermined. The germline V and J ends were trimmed by 5 bases and 0 bases, with 10 bases remaining between them. This CDR3 region has 15 residues. In germline, CDR1 is SEHNR, CDR2 FQNEAQ (reference sequence). CDR3 nucleotides: TGTGCCAGCAGCGGTAGGAACCCGAACACCGGGGAGCTGTTTTTT. Protein: CASSGRNPNTGELFF.

J is TRBJ1-1 and V is TRBV5-1; 8 bases are shared with TRBD1. This CDR3 has 14 amino acids. Looked up from germline, CDR1 is SGHRS and CDR2 is YFSETQ. J lost 1 base, V lost 4 bases, and 3 bases had no gene match. The CDR3 region is CASSGGQENTEAFF. CDR3 in DNA: TGCGCCAGCAGCGGGGGACAGGAGAACACTGAAGCTTTCTTT.

The rearrangement links TRBV7-6 to TRBJ2-3; 13 positions agree with TRBD2. The germline CDR1 and CDR2 sequences are SGHVS and FNYEAQ. This CDR3 region has 18 residues. The J segment lost 4 bases and the V segment lost 5 bases, leaving 12 bases of the junction unmatched. CDR3 bases: TGTGCCAGCAGCGAAAGGGGACTAGCGGGGACAGGGGCAGATACGCAGTATTTT. This translates into CASSERGLAGTGADTQYF.